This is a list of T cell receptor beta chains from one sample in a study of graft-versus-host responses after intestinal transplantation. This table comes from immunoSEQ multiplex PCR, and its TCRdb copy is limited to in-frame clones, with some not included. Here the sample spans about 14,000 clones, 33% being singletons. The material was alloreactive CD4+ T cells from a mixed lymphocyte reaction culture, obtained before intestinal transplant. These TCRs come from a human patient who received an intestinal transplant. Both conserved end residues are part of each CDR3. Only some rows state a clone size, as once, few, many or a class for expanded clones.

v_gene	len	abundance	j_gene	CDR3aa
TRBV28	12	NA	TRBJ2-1	CASSSGGREQFF
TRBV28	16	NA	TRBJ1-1	CASRESGGRGNTEAFF
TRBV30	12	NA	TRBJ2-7	CAWDRRRDEQYF
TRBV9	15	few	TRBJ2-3	CASSVSGRFTDTQYF
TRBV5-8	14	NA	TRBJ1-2	CASSLPAGGRGYTF
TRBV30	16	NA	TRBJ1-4	CAWSVGVQGGVWKLFF
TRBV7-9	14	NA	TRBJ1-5	CASSLGPGGQPQHF
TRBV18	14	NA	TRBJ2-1	CASSRAGGYNEQFF
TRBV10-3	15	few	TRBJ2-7	CAISESAGGPYEQYF
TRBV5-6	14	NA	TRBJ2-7	CASSLVWSDYEQYF
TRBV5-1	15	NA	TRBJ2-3	CASSREGGGPDTQYF
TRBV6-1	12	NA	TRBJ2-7	CATFRDYYEQYF
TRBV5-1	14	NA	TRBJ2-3	CASSGGRSQDTQYF
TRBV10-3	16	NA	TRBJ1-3	CASSILQASSGNTIYF
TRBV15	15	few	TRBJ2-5	CATRESGTSGTTQYF
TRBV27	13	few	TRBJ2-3	CASSLPFTDTQYF
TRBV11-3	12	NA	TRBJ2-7	CASSLEVGEQYF
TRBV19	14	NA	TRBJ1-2	CASSPGQGARGYTF
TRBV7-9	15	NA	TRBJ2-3	CASSRDRRITDTQYF
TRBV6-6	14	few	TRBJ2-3	CASSYYISTDTQYF
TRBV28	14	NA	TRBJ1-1	CASTSEGLGTEAFF
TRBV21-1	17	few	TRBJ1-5	CASSNGDTPSGLGAQHF
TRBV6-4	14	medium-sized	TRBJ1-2	CASSVGRGLGGYTF
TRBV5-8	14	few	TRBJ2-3	CASSSLAATDTQYF
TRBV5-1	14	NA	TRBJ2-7	CASSPGTGIYEQYF
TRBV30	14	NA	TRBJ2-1	CAWRVAGVLDEQFF
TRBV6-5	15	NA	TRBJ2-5	CASSYLLGQGETQYF
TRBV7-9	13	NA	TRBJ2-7	CASASGTNYEQYF
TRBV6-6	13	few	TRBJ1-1	CASSYSIYTEAFF
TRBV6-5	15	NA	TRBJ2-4	CASSGGVVGKNIQYF
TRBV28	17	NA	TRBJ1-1	CASRSGGRWALNTEAFF
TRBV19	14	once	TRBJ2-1	CASKASGSTPWQFF
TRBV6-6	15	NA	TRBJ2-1	CASSYAASGGNEQFF
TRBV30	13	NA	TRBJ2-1	CASAPDSYNEQFF
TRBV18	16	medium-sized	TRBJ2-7	CASSPFSRGTSYEQYF
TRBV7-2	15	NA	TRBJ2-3	CASSSQGGHADTQYF
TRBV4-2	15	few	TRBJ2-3	CASSQETRDPDTQYF
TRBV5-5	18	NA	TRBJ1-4	CASSSLYPGTGDNEKLFF
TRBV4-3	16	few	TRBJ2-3	CASSQVGLGGADTQYF
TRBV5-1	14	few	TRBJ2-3	CASYSGQSTDTQYF
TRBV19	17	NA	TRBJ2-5	CASSISHRGQVKSTQYF
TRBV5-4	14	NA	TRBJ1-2	CASSRQGFDYGYTF
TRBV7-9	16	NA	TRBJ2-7	CASSLEGTSGAYEQYF
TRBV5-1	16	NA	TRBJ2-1	CASSLIVGQVYNEQFF
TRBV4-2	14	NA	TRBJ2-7	CASSPGQVSYEQYF
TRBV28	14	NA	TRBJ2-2	CASSLIEWTGELFF
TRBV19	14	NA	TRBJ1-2	CASSIRFGDYGYTF
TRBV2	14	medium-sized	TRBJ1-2	CASSPRTGGLGYTF
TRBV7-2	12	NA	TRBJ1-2	CASSLARYGYTF
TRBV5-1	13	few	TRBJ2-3	CASSLGTADTQYF
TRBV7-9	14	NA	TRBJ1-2	CASTPREGAYGYTF
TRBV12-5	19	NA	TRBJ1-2	CASGLVWFQDIGEIYGYTF
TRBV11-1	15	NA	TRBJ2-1	CASSFLAGGYDEQFF